These 29 T cell receptor beta chains were all obtained from the same sample, sequenced in a study of blood T cell repertoires in COVID-19. Here immunoSEQ multiplex PCR was the method, and the copy in TCRdb shows in-frame clones only, minus some. The sample comprises under 500,000 clones, 80% to 90% of which are singletons, and more than 0.95% rests with the top ten. Sequencing was done on a sample of PBMCs or T cells enriched from blood (not recorded which). The source is a man younger than 40 who had recovered from COVID-19.

The V gene is TRBV27, the J gene TRBJ2-1, with TRBD2 matching over 9 bases. V dropped 5 bases and J dropped 8; count of bases not matched to a gene: 22. CDR3 length: 19 residues. From germline, CDR1 is MNHEY and CDR2 SMNVEV (reference sequence). The CDR3 is CASSPRRWVAGVQMHEQFF. CDR3 bases: TGTGCCAGCAGTCCCAGGCGTTGGGTAGCGGGAGTTCAGATGCATGAGCAGTTCTTC.

The chain combines TRBV18 with TRBJ2-3; tentatively, D is TRBD2 (6 bases). This CDR3 contains 15 residues. V lost 3 bases and J 2 bases, leaving 12 bases between the germline ends. Per the germline V gene, CDR1 is KGHSH and CDR2 is LQKENI. CDR3 coding DNA: TGTGCCAGCTCACCTCAGCGGAGGGACACAGATACGCAGTATTTT. Translation: CASSPQRRDTDTQYF.

V gene TRBV7-3 combines with J gene TRBJ2-1, with 7 bases identical to TRBD2. The CDR3 has 15 residues. The V and J ends lost 5 bases and 3 bases, in that order; junction bases with no gene match: 7. Per the germline V gene, CDR1 is SGHTA and CDR2 is FQGTGA. The CDR3 loop reads CASSRTSLGYNEQFF. The CDR3 coding sequence is TGTGCCAGCAGCCGGACTAGTCTGGGCTACAATGAGCAGTTCTTC.

This clone came up a few times. The chain has TRBV6-1 and TRBJ2-3; 12 bases map to TRBD2. CDR1 and CDR2 from the germline V gene are MNHNS and SASEGT. The CDR3 length is 15 residues. V gave up 2 bases and J gave up 6 bases; unmatched junction bases: 3. CDR3 loop: CASSELAGGWDTQYF. The CDR3 nucleotides read TGTGCCAGCAGTGAACTAGCGGGAGGGTGGGATACGCAGTATTTT.

The chain employs TRBV11-2 and TRBJ1-6; TRBD1 is a possible D gene (6 bases). The germline V gene encodes CDR1 SGHAT and CDR2 FQNNGV. Trimming cost V 5 bases and J 7 bases, with 12 bases left between them. The CDR3 is made up of 14 amino acids. CDR3 loop: CASSAQGNNSPLHF. The CDR3 nucleotides are TGTGCCAGCAGCGCGCAGGGGAACAATTCACCCCTCCACTTT.

This chain uses TRBV28 with TRBJ2-2, with 7 bases fitting TRBD1. In germline, CDR1 is MDHEN, CDR2 SYDVKM. The length of the CDR3 is 13 residues. J lost 6 bases, V lost 5 bases, and 3 bases had no gene match. In DNA, the CDR3 is TGTGCCAGCAGTCAGGACAGGCCCGGGGAGCTGTTTTTT. Protein product: CASSQDRPGELFF.

This clone was detected a few times. The chain has TRBV7-2 and TRBJ2-7, with TRBD2 matching 15 bases. Looked up from germline, CDR1 is SGHTA and CDR2 is FQGNSA. CDR3 size: 19 residues. V lost 6 bases, J lost 3 bases, and 15 bases stayed unmatched. The CDR3 nucleotides read TGTGCCAGCAGTTCAAAGCCCGGACTAGCGGGAGGGCCTTACTACGAGCAGTACTTC. As protein: CASSSKPGLAGGPYYEQYF.

This chain joins TRBV19 and TRBJ1-1; 7 nucleotides align to TRBD1. Germline lookup yields CDR1 LNHDA and CDR2 SQIVND (reference sequence). V gave up 1 base and J gave up 1 base; unmatched junction bases: 3. This CDR3 comprises 15 residues. The CDR3: CASSIVGGRNTEAFF. Here the CDR3 DNA reads TGTGCCAGTAGTATAGTAGGGGGCAGGAACACTGAAGCTTTCTTT. The full variable domain, rest sourced from reference TRBV19 and TRBJ1-1, is DGGITQSPKYLFRKEGQNVTLSCEQNLNHDAMYWYRQDPGQGLRLIYYSQIVNDFQKGDIAEGYSVSREKKESFPLTVTSAQKNPTAFYLCASSIVGGRNTEAFFGQGTRLTVV.

The rearrangement joins TRBV27 to TRBJ2-7, with 8 bases lining up with TRBD2. The V segment lost 5 bases and the J segment 2 bases; nucleotides outside the gene matches: 5. CDR1 is MNHEY, CDR2 SMNVEV, per germline (reference sequence). The CDR3 runs to 14 residues. In DNA form, the CDR3 reads TGTGCCAGCAGTAGGACTAGCCCAGCCTACGAGCAGTACTTC. This translates into CASSRTSPAYEQYF.

This clone was observed a single time. V usage is TRBV10-2 and J usage is TRBJ2-7, with 10 bases that match TRBD1. Looked up from germline, CDR1 is WSHSY and CDR2 is SAAADI. J gave up 2 bases and V 8 bases, and 12 bases lay outside the gene matches. The CDR3 has 16 residues. This CDR3 is CASLAPGDRGPYEQYF. The CDR3 DNA reads TGCGCCAGCCTAGCCCCGGGGGACAGGGGACCCTACGAGCAGTACTTC.

This clone came up once. J is TRBJ1-5 and V is TRBV30; D is unclear. Trimming shortened V by 0 bases and J by 3 bases, and 9 bases separated the two germline ends. CDR1 is GTSNPN and CDR2 is SVGIG in the germline V gene (reference sequence). The length of the CDR3 is 14 residues. The CDR3 sequence is CAWSVYNLNQPQHF. CDR3 nucleotides: TGTGCCTGGAGTGTTTACAACCTCAATCAGCCCCAGCATTTT.

The chain joins TRBV18 to TRBJ2-5; D might be TRBD1 (5 bases). Germline CDR1 KGHSH, CDR2 LQKENI. V dropped 6 bases and J dropped 1 base, with 9 bases sitting between them. This CDR3 comprises 13 residues. In nucleotides, the CDR3 is TGTGCCAGCTCCCGACAGTCCCAAGAGACCCAGTACTTC. It is translated as CASSRQSQETQYF.

J is TRBJ1-2 and V is TRBV7-9, with 8 bases lining up with TRBD1. The germline CDR1 and CDR2 sequences are SEHNR and FQNEAQ (reference sequence). The junction had 9 bases not matched to a gene; V was cut back by 5 bases and J by 4 bases. This CDR3 region has 15 residues. CDR3 region: CASSNGQGFFYGYTF. The CDR3 DNA follows: TGTGCCAGCAGCAACGGACAGGGATTTTTCTATGGCTACACCTTC.

The chain is built from TRBV6-5 and TRBJ1-2; D is perhaps TRBD1 (5 bases). Germline V lookup: CDR1 MNHEY, CDR2 SVGAGI. The ends were cut back, 3 bases at V and 8 bases at J, with 16 bases in the middle. The CDR3 contains 14 residues. The CDR3 sequence is CASSYSGRGGGYTF. CDR3 DNA sequence: TGTGCCAGCAGTTATTCGGGGAGGGGCGGAGGCTACACCTTC.

This sequence joins TRBV2 and TRBJ1-2, with TRBD1 matching 7 bases. With V trimmed by 7 bases and J by 5 bases, 10 bases remained unmatched. The CDR3 covers 14 residues. Germline V gene sequence: CDR1 SNHLY, CDR2 FYNNEI. CDR3 sequence (DNA): TGTGCCAGCATTTTAGGGGGCGGAGGGTATGGCTACACCTTC. Its translation: CASILGGGGYGYTF. Complete variable domain (other parts from reference TRBV2 and TRBJ1-2): EPEVTQTPSHQVTQMGQEVILRCVPISNHLYFYWYRQILGQKVEFLVSFYNNEISEKSEIFDDQFSVERPDGSNFTLKIRSTKLEDSAMYFCASILGGGGYGYTFGSGTRLTVV.

The chain uses TRBV12-5 and TRBJ2-1, with 9 bases aligning to TRBD1. Germline trimming cut 2 bases from V and 8 bases from J; bases unmatched to any gene: 7. This CDR3 region has 15 residues. The V gene's germline CDR1 is LGHNT and CDR2 FRNRAP. The CDR3 spells CASGLWDREGDEQFF. Written as DNA, the CDR3 is TGTGCTAGTGGTTTGTGGGACAGGGAGGGGGATGAGCAGTTCTTC.

V is TRBV5-6 and J is TRBJ1-5; D possibly corresponds to TRBD1 (5 bases). The CDR3 is 17 residues long. Germline V gene lookup returns CDR1 SGHDT and CDR2 YYEEEE. The ends were cut back, 4 bases at V and 0 bases at J, with 17 bases in the middle. Here the CDR3 reads CASSRRGAIYSNQPQHF. The CDR3 nucleotides read TGTGCCAGCAGCCGGAGGGGAGCTATCTATAGCAATCAGCCCCAGCATTTT.

The chain combines TRBV6-5 with TRBJ1-6; unclear D gene. CDR1 MNHEY and CDR2 SVGAGI come from the germline V gene. V was shortened by 5 bases and J by 10 bases, with 12 bases between the two germline ends. The CDR3 is 13 amino acids. Here the CDR3 reads CASSPAAVSPLHF. CDR3 DNA sequence: TGTGCCAGCAGTCCGGCGGCAGTATCACCCCTCCACTTT.

The J gene is TRBJ1-1, the V gene TRBV21-1; the table names TRBD1, a call not compared with the DNA. TRBV21-1 is listed as a pseudogene. This CDR3 is 12 amino acids long. The CDR3 nucleotides read TGTGCCAGCAACCGCAGGGTTACTGAAGCTTTCTTT. This sequence encodes CASNRRVTEAFF.

V gene TRBV6-6 combines with J gene TRBJ1-6, with D unclear. The CDR3 length is 13 residues. The germline gives CDR1 MNHNY, CDR2 SVGAGI (reference sequence). V lost 2 bases and J 9 bases, leaving 8 bases between the germline ends. CDR3 protein: CASSYDEGSPLHF. The CDR3 region has the DNA TGTGCCAGCAGTTACGATGAGGGTTCACCCCTCCACTTT.

This chain links TRBV12-5 with TRBJ2-1, with unresolved D. CDR3 length: 15 residues. V lost 0 bases and J 8 bases, leaving 14 bases between the germline ends. Germline V gives CDR1 LGHNT, CDR2 FRNRAP. DNA for the CDR3: TGTGCTAGTGGTTTGGTATTCGCCCCTAGACATGAGCAGTTCTTC. Its translation: CASGLVFAPRHEQFF. The whole variable domain, filled in from reference TRBV12-5 and TRBJ2-1, reads DARVTQTPRHKVTEMGQEVTMRCQPILGHNTVFWYRQTMMQGLELLAYFRNRAPLDDSGMPKDRFSAEMPDATLATLKIQPSEPRDSAVYFCASGLVFAPRHEQFFGPGTRLTVL.

This chain links TRBV3-1 (or the pseudogene TRBV3-2) with TRBJ1-1; weak D call: TRBD1 (6 bases). The CDR3 loop spans 12 amino acids. Trimming took 5 bases from V and 12 from J, leaving 16 bases between them. CDR1 and CDR2 from the germline V gene are LGHDT and YNNKEL (reference sequence). The CDR3 DNA sequence: TGTGCCAGCAGCTCCTGGACAGCCCAAACTTTCTTT. It specifies CASSSWTAQTFF.

This clone has a handful of counts. V is TRBV10-3 and J is TRBJ2-3, with D hard to call. CDR3 length: 15 residues. Germline V gives CDR1 ENHRY, CDR2 SYGVKD. The V end lost 0 bases, the J end lost 1 base, and 8 bases lay between the germline ends. The CDR3, as DNA: TGTGCCATCAGTGAGTCACCAAGCCGCACAGATACGCAGTATTTT. Its translation is CAISESPSRTDTQYF.

This clone was counted once. The gene calls are TRBV6-1 and TRBJ1-5; 11 positions agree with TRBD1. From germline, CDR1 is MNHNS and CDR2 SASEGT. This CDR3 comprises 16 residues. Unmatched junction bases numbered 4, after V lost 1 base and J lost 5 bases. The CDR3 protein is CASSEVDRGRYQPQHF. CDR3 DNA sequence: TGTGCCAGCAGTGAAGTGGACAGGGGGCGGTATCAGCCCCAGCATTTT.

V is TRBV7-8 and J is TRBJ1-1, with D hard to call. The V gene lost 3 bases and the J gene lost 4 bases, with 9 bases spanning the gap. Per germline, CDR1 SGHVS and CDR2 FQNEAQ. The CDR3 runs 13 residues. The CDR3, as DNA: TGTGCCAGCAGCTTCGGAGGGTCCACTGAAGCTTTCTTT. Translating it yields CASSFGGSTEAFF.

The chain uses TRBV5-1 and TRBJ2-1, with 11 bases lining up with TRBD2. CDR1 is SGHRS and CDR2 is YFSETQ in the germline V gene. The CDR3 totals 14 residues. The V segment lost 2 bases and the J segment 7 bases; nucleotides outside the gene matches: 2. Written as DNA, the CDR3 is TGCGCCAGCAGCTTACTAGCGGGAGCAAATGAGCAGTTCTTC. Residues: CASSLLAGANEQFF.

The chain joins TRBV12-3 or TRBV12-4 to TRBJ1-4; weak D call: TRBD1 (5 bases). V was cut by 5 bases and J by 8 bases, with 9 bases left in between. The CDR3 length is 12 residues. CDR3 amino acids: CASSGGDEKLFF. Here the CDR3 DNA reads TGTGCCAGCAGTGGGGGGGACGAAAAACTGTTTTTT.

The chain has TRBV6-5 and TRBJ2-1, with 7 bases fitting TRBD1. J was trimmed by 3 bases and V by 4 bases; bases with no gene match: 6. Germline V gene sequence: CDR1 MNHEY, CDR2 SVGAGI. This CDR3 region has 15 residues. This CDR3 reads CASSSRRDSYNEQFF. DNA for the CDR3: TGTGCCAGCAGTTCCCGCCGGGACAGCTACAATGAGCAGTTCTTC.

V is TRBV15 and J is TRBJ2-7, with 7 bases fitting TRBD2. The V gene end was trimmed by 0 bases and the J gene end by 0 bases; junction bases not matched to a gene: 2. CDR3 size: 15 residues. Germline-derived CDR1 and CDR2 are LNHNV and YYDKDF (reference sequence). DNA for the CDR3: TGTGCCACCAGCAGAGAGCGCGGGAGCTCCTACGAGCAGTACTTC. Its translation: CATSRERGSSYEQYF. Variable domain in full (rest from reference TRBV15 and TRBJ2-7): DAMVIQNPRYQVTQFGKPVTLSCSQTLNHNVMYWYQQKSSQAPKLLFHYYDKDFNNEADTPDNFQSRRPNTSFCFLDIRSPGLGDTAMYLCATSRERGSSYEQYFGPGTRLTVT.